The following is a TCR beta chain sequence with its context. Antigen: not known. Partitioning of CD4+ cells yielded a CD45RA+ naive subset and a CD45RA-negative memory subset. The data were taken from a study of shared clonotypes between healthy human individuals. This CDR3 has 14 residues. Trimming stripped 3 bases from V and 6 bases from J, with 13 bases between. Germline loops: CDR1 LNHNV, CDR2 YYDKDF (reference sequence). Study-wide results and limits: Naive CD4 clonotypes overlapped across a handful of donors at roughly 5.1%.

TCRdb keeps only in-frame clones here, not all; method: immunoSEQ multiplex PCR. The repertoire holds more than 1,200,000 clones, with approximately 98.5% as singletons. This sequence originates from a man younger than 45 in good health. Material: naive CD4+ T cells sorted from blood. The subset is: CD45RA+ positively selected. The chain employs TRBV15 and TRBJ2-3; either TRBD1 or TRBD2 may fit D (5 bases each). This CDR3 is CATSRVGGGDTQYF. The CDR3 DNA reads TGTGCCACCAGCAGGGTGGGTGGGGGTGATACGCAGTATTTT.